Detailed here is one T cell receptor (beta chain). No antigen is known for it. The CDR3 is 16 residues long. Germline V gene data show CDR1 as MDHEN and CDR2 as SYDVKM. The sample originates from a study of CXCR3-negative and CXCR3-positive naive CD8 T cells. Broader study findings: From TRB CDR3 properties, TCR strength was inferred; surface CD5 did not differ between naive subsets. CXCR3-positive naive cells carried more hydrophobic TRB CDR3s than CXCR3-negative naive cells did.

Every individual CD8+ T cell subset underwent sorting in triplicate at around 300,000 cells apiece. The CD45RO-CCR7+CD27+CD95- phenotype denoted naive CD8+ T cells. The libraries of TRB cDNA were prepared using 5' RACE with UMI labels. TCRdb derives one entry per CDR3 protein from the 5' RACE reads, leaving out DNA. The sample holds some 50,000 distinct CDR3 sequences. The chain employs TRBV28 and TRBJ2-1. The specimen was naive CXCR3- CD8+ T cells from blood. Subset indicated: CD45RO-CCR7+CD27+CD95- naive CD8+ T cells lacking CXCR3 (TNR3-). This receptor was taken from a human donor in good health. Some clones in this sample may be carry-over from other donors' samples. The chain's CDR3 is CASSYTLSSSYNEQFF.